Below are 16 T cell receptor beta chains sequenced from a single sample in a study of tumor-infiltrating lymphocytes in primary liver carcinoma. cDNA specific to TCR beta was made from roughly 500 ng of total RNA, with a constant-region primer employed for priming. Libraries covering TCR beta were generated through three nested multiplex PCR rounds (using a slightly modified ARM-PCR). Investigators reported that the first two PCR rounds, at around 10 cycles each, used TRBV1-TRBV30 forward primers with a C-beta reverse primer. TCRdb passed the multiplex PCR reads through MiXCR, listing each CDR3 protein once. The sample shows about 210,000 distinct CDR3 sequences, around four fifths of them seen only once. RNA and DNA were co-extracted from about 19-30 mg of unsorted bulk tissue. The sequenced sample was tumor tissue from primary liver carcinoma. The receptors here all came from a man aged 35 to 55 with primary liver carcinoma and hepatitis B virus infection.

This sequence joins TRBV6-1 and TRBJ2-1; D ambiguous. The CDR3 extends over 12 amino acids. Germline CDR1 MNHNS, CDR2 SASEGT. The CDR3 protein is CISIPSYNEQFF. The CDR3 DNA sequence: TGTATCAGCATTCCGTCCTACAATGAGCAGTTCTTC.

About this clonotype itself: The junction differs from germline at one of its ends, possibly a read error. In DNA, the CDR3 is TGCAGCGTTGTAAAGGGGCCCTACCAGCAGTACTTC. The encoded protein is CSVVKGPYQQYF. V and J are TRBV29-1 and TRBJ2-7; D perhaps matches TRBD1 (5 bases). This CDR3 region has 12 residues. Germline lookup yields CDR1 SQVTM and CDR2 ANQGSEA.

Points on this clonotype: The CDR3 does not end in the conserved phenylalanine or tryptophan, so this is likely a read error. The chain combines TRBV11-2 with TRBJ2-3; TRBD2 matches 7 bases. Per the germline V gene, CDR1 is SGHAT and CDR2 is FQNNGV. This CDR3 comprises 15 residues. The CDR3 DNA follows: TGTGCCAGCAGAGGGACTAACGGAGACACATATACGCAGTATTAT. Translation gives CASRGTNGDTYTQYY.

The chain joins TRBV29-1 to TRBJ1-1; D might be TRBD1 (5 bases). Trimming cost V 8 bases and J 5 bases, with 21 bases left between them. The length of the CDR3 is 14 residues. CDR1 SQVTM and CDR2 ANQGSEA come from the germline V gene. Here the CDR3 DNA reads TGCAGCATCGTGGGGACTTCGAGAAGGACTGAAGCTTTCTTT. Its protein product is CSIVGTSRRTEAFF.

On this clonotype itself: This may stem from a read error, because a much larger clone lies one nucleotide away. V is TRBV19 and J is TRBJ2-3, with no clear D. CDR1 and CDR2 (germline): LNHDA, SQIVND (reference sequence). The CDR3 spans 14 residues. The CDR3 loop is CASSIAPETDMQYF. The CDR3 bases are TGTGCCAGTAGTATAGCCCCGGAAACAGATATGCAGTATTTT.

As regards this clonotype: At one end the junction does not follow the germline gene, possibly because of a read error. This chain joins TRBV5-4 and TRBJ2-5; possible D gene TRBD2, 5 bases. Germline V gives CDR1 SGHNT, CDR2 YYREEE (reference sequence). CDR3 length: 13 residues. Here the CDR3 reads CASSPTTVETQYF. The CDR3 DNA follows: TGTGCCAGCAGCCCGACTACCGTAGAGACCCAGTATTTC.

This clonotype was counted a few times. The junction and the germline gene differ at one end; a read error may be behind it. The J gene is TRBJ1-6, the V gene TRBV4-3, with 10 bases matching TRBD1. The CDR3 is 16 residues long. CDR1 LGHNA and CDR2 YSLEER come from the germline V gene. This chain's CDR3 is CASGSWDRGRDSPLHF. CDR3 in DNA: TGCGCCAGCGGCTCCTGGGACAGGGGAAGGGATTCACCCCTCCATTTT.

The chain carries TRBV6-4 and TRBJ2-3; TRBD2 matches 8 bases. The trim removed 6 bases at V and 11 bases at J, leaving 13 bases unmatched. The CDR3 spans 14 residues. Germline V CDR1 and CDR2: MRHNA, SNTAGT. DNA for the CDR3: TGTGCCAGCAGCGCGGCGGGGGGTAGAGGTATGCAGTATTTT. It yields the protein CASSAAGGRGMQYF.

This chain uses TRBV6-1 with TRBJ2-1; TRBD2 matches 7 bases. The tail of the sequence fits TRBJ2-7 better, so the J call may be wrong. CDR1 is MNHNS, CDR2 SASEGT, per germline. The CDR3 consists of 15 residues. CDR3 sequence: CASSAQLAGVNEQYF. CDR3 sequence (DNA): TGTGCCAGCAGTGCCCAACTGGCGGGAGTTAATGAGCAGTACTTC.

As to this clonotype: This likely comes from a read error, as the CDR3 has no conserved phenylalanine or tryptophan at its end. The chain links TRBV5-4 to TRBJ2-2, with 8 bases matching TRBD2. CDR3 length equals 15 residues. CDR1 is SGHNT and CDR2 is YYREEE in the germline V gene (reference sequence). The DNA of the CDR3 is TGTGCCAGCACCTTGTCGGGAGGGCCCACCGGGGAGCTGTTTATT. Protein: CASTLSGGPTGELFI.

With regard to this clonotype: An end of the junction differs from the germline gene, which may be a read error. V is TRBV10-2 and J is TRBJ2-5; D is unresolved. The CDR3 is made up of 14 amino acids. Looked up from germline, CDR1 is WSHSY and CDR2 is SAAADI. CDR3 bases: TGTGCCAGCAGTGGTAGTTCCAGACAAGAGATCCAGTACTTC. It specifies CASSGSSRQEIQYF.

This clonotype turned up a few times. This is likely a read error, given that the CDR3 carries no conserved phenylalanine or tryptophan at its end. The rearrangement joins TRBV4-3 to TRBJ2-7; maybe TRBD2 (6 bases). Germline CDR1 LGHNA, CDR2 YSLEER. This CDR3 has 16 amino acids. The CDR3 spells CASSQEIAASSYEQYL. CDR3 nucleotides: TGTGCCAGCAGCCAAGAAATAGCGGCGAGCTCCTACGAGCAGTACCTC.

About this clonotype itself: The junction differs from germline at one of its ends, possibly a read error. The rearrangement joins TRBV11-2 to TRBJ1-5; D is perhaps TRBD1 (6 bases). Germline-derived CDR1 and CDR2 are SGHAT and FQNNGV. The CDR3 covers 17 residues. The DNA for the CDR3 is TGTGCCAACAGTTTAGTAGGGGTAACAGGGAGCAATCAGCCCCGGCATTTT. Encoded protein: CANSLVGVTGSNQPRHF.

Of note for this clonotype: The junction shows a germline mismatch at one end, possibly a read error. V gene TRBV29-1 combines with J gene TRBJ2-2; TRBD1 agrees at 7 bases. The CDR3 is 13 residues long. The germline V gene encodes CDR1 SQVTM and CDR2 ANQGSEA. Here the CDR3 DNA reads TGTAGCGTTGAGATAACAGGGGTCGGGGAGCTGTTTTTT. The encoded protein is CSVEITGVGELFF.

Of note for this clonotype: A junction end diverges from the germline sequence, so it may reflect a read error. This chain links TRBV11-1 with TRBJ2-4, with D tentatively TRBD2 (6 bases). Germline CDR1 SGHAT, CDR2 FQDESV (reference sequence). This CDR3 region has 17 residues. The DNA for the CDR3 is TGTGCCAGTAGCTTTCCCGGGACTTATGGGAACAAAAACATTCAGTACTTC. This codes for CASSFPGTYGNKNIQYF.

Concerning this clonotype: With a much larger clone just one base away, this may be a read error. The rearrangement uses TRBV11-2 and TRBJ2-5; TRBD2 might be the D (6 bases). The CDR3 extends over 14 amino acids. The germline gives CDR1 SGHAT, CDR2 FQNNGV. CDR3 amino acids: CVSSPAGGQETQYF. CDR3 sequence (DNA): TGTGTCAGCAGCCCGGCCGGGGGCCAAGAGACCCAGTACTTC.